Below are 23 T cell receptor beta chains sequenced from a single sample in a study of blood T cells in healthy people across ages. Next came a second PCR, run for about 7 to 12 cycles, which used a sample-barcoded 5' primer along with a J-beta primer mix. In TCRdb, the 5' RACE reads were re-called with MiXCR into one record per CDR3 protein. This sample yields roughly 2 million distinct CDR3 sequences, of which about 50% are seen a single time; 2% to 2.5% belongs to the top ten. The sample comprised blood. The receptors derive from a woman aged 40-49 years in good health.

The chain carries TRBV21-1 and TRBJ2-3; the table's TRBD2 call for D was not verified on the DNA. TRBV21-1 is a documented pseudogene. The CDR3 runs 16 residues. This CDR3 reads CASSKFAGSPTDTQYF. DNA of the CDR3: TGTGCCAGCAGCAAGTTTGCGGGGAGTCCCACAGATACGCAGTATTTT.

V gene TRBV27 combines with J gene TRBJ2-3, with 7 nucleotides matching TRBD1. Germline CDR1 is MNHEY and CDR2 is SMNVEV (reference sequence). Trimming cost V 5 bases and J 0 bases; bases outside gene matches: 8. CDR3 length: 16 residues. CDR3 amino acids: CASSPRQGVSTDTQYF. CDR3 nucleotides: TGTGCCAGCAGTCCAAGACAGGGTGTGAGCACAGATACGCAGTATTTT.

The gene calls are TRBV24-1 and TRBJ2-1, with TRBD1 matching over 7 bases. Germline lookup yields CDR1 KGHDR and CDR2 SFDVKD. The CDR3 has 16 amino acids. V was clipped by 3 bases and J by 3 bases; unmatched bases: 7. CDR3 nucleotides: TGTGCCACCAGTGATCCCGGGACAGAAAACTACAATGAGCAGTTCTTC. Residues: CATSDPGTENYNEQFF.

The rearrangement joins TRBV7-9 to TRBJ2-7; D not resolved. CDR3 length: 15 residues. CDR1 and CDR2 from the germline V gene are SEHNR and FQNEAQ (reference sequence). Trimming shortened V by 1 base and J by 2 bases, and 12 bases separated the two germline ends. The CDR3 loop is CASSLGWVSPYEQYF. For the CDR3, the DNA is TGTGCCAGCAGCTTAGGGTGGGTCTCTCCCTACGAGCAGTACTTC.

To note about this clonotype: The CDR3 carries no conserved terminal phenylalanine or tryptophan, so it likely arises from a read error. The chain carries TRBV29-1 and TRBJ2-1, with 8 bases fitting TRBD2. The germline gives CDR1 SQVTM, CDR2 ANQGSEA. The CDR3 is 14 residues long. J was trimmed by 8 bases and V by 3 bases; bases with no gene match: 9. CDR3 in amino acids: CSVDGGGTQDEQFI. The CDR3 DNA follows: TGCAGCGTTGACGGCGGGGGGACCCAGGATGAGCAGTTCATC.

The CDR3 loop is CASNPESGGHNEQFF. DNA for the CDR3: TGTGCCAGCAACCCCGAATCGGGGGGACACAATGAGCAGTTCTTC. The chain uses TRBV12-3 or TRBV12-4 and TRBJ2-1; 7 nucleotides line up with TRBD2. The length of the CDR3 is 15 residues. V dropped 7 bases and J dropped 5; count of bases not matched to a gene: 11.

The chain combines TRBV5-1 with TRBJ2-4; D not resolved. Germline V lookup: CDR1 SGHRS, CDR2 YFSETQ. The V and J ends lost 3 bases and 3 bases respectively, with 13 bases between them. The CDR3 is 15 residues long. The CDR3 is CASSWGSRGKNIQYF. The CDR3 nucleotides read TGCGCCAGCAGCTGGGGTTCTCGTGGCAAAAACATTCAGTACTTC.

This clonotype was observed a few times. The V gene is TRBV20-1, the J gene TRBJ2-3, with 10 positions matching TRBD2. The V and J ends lost 2 bases and 9 bases, in that order; junction bases with no gene match: 14. Germline V lookup: CDR1 DFQATT, CDR2 SNEGSKA (reference sequence). The CDR3 runs to 16 residues. The CDR3 loop is CSARSPGLAVHTTQYF. DNA of the CDR3: TGCAGTGCTAGATCTCCCGGACTAGCGGTGCATACAACGCAGTATTTT.

The rearrangement links TRBV6-2 or TRBV6-3 to TRBJ2-7; D remains ambiguous. V lost 0 bases and J 2 bases, leaving 11 bases between the germline ends. CDR1 and CDR2 from the germline V gene are MNHEY and SVGEGT. This CDR3 has 15 residues. The CDR3 spells CASSYSVTRTYEQYF. CDR3 DNA: TGTGCCAGCAGTTACTCGGTTACAAGGACCTACGAGCAGTACTTC.

The sample holds one count of this clonotype. The V call is TRBV5-1, the J call TRBJ2-5; 10 bases match TRBD1. Trimming cost V 4 bases and J 11 bases; bases outside gene matches: 14. Germline loops: CDR1 SGHRS, CDR2 YFSETQ. The CDR3 consists of 15 residues. The CDR3 bases are TGCGCCAGCAGCCCGGGGACAGGGGTTGACAATGAGCAGTACTTC. It is translated as CASSPGTGVDNEQYF.

The chain has TRBV10-3 and TRBJ1-5, with 7 bases aligning to TRBD1. Germline V gives CDR1 ENHRY, CDR2 SYGVKD. Unmatched junction bases numbered 12, after V lost 9 bases and J lost 7 bases. The CDR3 is made up of 14 amino acids. CDR3 loop: CAIRDSGESQPQHF. The CDR3 DNA reads as TGTGCCATTAGGGACAGCGGGGAATCCCAGCCCCAGCATTTT.

This clonotype was seen more than once but under ten times. The rearrangement joins TRBV7-2 to TRBJ2-3; no definite D call. The germline CDR1 and CDR2 sequences are SGHTA and FQGNSA. The CDR3 extends over 14 amino acids. The V end was cut by 5 bases, the J end by 6 bases, with 15 bases between. This CDR3 is CASSQVGYRDTQYF. In DNA form, the CDR3 reads TGTGCCAGCAGCCAAGTGGGGTATCGGGATACGCAGTATTTT.

The V gene is TRBV21-1, the J gene TRBJ2-3; the table calls TRBD1, which could not be checked here. TRBV21-1 is a pseudogene segment. This CDR3 has 20 amino acids. The CDR3 spells CASSNKTGTGGLLSTDTQYF. DNA for the CDR3: TGTGCCAGCAGCAATAAGACCGGGACAGGTGGACTCCTTAGCACAGATACGCAGTATTTT.

The V gene is TRBV21-1, the J gene TRBJ1-1; the listed D gene, TRBD1, was not tested against the DNA. TRBV21-1 is classified as a pseudogene. The CDR3 is 17 amino acids. The CDR3 protein is CASSKGLSGGLVTEAFF. CDR3 sequence (DNA): TGTGCCAGCAGCAAAGGACTGTCTGGGGGTTTAGTCACTGAAGCTTTCTTT.

The chain uses TRBV6-6 and TRBJ2-5, with TRBD2 identical over 8 bases. Trimming at V came to 6 bases and at J to 4 bases, leaving 7 bases not matched to a gene. The CDR3 covers 14 residues. Germline-derived CDR1 and CDR2 are MNHNY and SVGAGI (reference sequence). In DNA form, the CDR3 reads TGTGCCAGCAGCCAGGGACGGGAGGGAGAGACCCAGTACTTC. It is translated as CASSQGREGETQYF.

This chain joins TRBV6-2 or TRBV6-3 and TRBJ1-1; D possibly corresponds to TRBD1 (6 bases). The CDR3 totals 14 residues. Germline V gene data show CDR1 as MNHEY and CDR2 as SVGEGT. Trimming stripped 8 bases from V and 1 base from J, with 14 bases between. CDR3 sequence reads: CASRTWGANTEAFF. The CDR3 coding sequence is TGTGCCAGCCGAACTTGGGGGGCGAACACTGAAGCTTTCTTT.

This clonotype was seen once. This may arise from a read error, as a much more abundant clone is one base away. This chain links TRBV7-2 with TRBJ1-1; D is ambiguous. The CDR3 consists of 13 residues. Germline V gene lookup returns CDR1 SGHTA and CDR2 FQGNSA. V was cut by 5 bases and J by 1 base, with 8 bases left in between. The CDR3 DNA reads as TGTGCCAGCAGCCCCGAAAGGAACACTGAAGCTTTCTTT. This translates into CASSPERNTEAFF. The whole variable domain, filled in from reference TRBV7-2 and TRBJ1-1, reads GAGVSQSPSNKVTEKGKDVELRCDPISGHTALYWYRQSLGQGLEFLIYFQGNSAPDKSGLPSDRFSAERTGGSVSTLTIQRTQQEDSAVYLCASSPERNTEAFFGQGTRLTVV.

This clonotype was observed a few times. V usage is TRBV27 and J usage is TRBJ1-2; 7 bases map to TRBD1. Germline trimming cut 5 bases from V and 8 bases from J; bases unmatched to any gene: 11. The CDR3 is 14 residues long. Germline loops: CDR1 MNHEY, CDR2 SMNVEV (reference sequence). CDR3 bases: TGTGCCAGCAGTGTAGGTCAGGGGGGCAGCGGCTACACCTTC. Its translation: CASSVGQGGSGYTF.

The chain has TRBV28 and TRBJ1-2, with D unclear. Germline CDR1 and CDR2: MDHEN and SYDVKM. V dropped 5 bases and J dropped 8 bases, with 9 bases sitting between them. This CDR3 spans 11 amino acids. The CDR3 nucleotides read TGTGCCAGCAGTATCAGTAGCGGCTACACCTTC. Its protein product is CASSISSGYTF.

The V call is TRBV7-9, the J call TRBJ1-2, with 7 bases identical to TRBD1. This CDR3 contains 13 residues. V was pared by 7 bases and J by 8 bases, with 10 bases of the junction left unmatched. Per the germline V gene, CDR1 is SEHNR and CDR2 is FQNEAQ (reference sequence). The CDR3 bases are TGTGCCAGCACGTTTACAGGGGCGCACGGCTACACCTTC. This translates into CASTFTGAHGYTF.

This clonotype was seen only a few times. The chain employs TRBV7-9 and TRBJ2-3; D might be TRBD1 (6 bases). The CDR3 contains 13 residues. Trimming left V 7 bases short and J 5 bases short, with 13 bases between. Germline CDR1 and CDR2: SEHNR and FQNEAQ (reference sequence). The CDR3 sequence: CASTKAGVDTQYF. The CDR3 region has the DNA TGTGCCAGCACCAAAGCAGGGGTAGATACGCAGTATTTT.

This clonotype was detected only a few times. The chain carries TRBV7-2 and TRBJ1-1, with 7 bases matching TRBD1. V dropped 2 bases and J dropped 7; count of bases not matched to a gene: 4. This CDR3 comprises 13 residues. The germline CDR1 and CDR2 sequences are SGHTA and FQGNSA. The DNA of the CDR3 is TGTGCCAGCAGCTTAATACAGGGGAATGAAGCTTTCTTT. This gives the protein CASSLIQGNEAFF.

This chain uses TRBV5-1 with TRBJ2-3; D may be TRBD1 (6 bases). This CDR3 has 17 amino acids. V lost 0 bases to trimming and J lost 2 bases, with 16 bases between them. Germline assignment: CDR1 SGHRS and CDR2 YFSETQ. The CDR3 DNA reads as TGCGCCAGCAGCTTGGAGGGGCAGGGGATCACCACAGATACGCAGTATTTT. This sequence encodes CASSLEGQGITTDTQYF.